Listed below are T cell receptor beta chains from one sample, sequenced in a study of blood T cell repertoires in COVID-19. Here immunoSEQ multiplex PCR was the method, and the copy in TCRdb shows in-frame clones only, minus some. In the table there are about 210,000 clones, 70% to 90% of which are singletons. Sequenced sample: PBMCs or T cells enriched from blood (not recorded which). The receptors originated from a man aged 40-49 years who had recovered from COVID-19. The CDR3 runs from the conserved cysteine through the conserved F or W. Each record gives: V gene, J gene, clone size, D gene, CDR3 DNA, CDR3 protein. D genes are given only for firm matches. Size tells how often a clone was seen (once, few, many) or the class of an expanded clone, and some rows leave it out.

V: TRBV18
J: TRBJ1-1
size: -
D: -
DNA: TGTGCCAGCTCACCAGGTTCCCAGGGGCGGGAAGCTTTCTTT
CDR3: CASSPGSQGREAFF

V: TRBV7-9
J: TRBJ1-4
size: -
D: -
DNA: TGTGCCAGCAGCCCAGATGAAAAACTGTTTTTT
CDR3: CASSPDEKLFF

V: TRBV18
J: TRBJ1-4
size: many
D: -
DNA: TGTGCCAGCTCGAAGGGGTTAACGAATGAAAAACTGTTTTTT
CDR3: CASSKGLTNEKLFF

V: TRBV12-5
J: TRBJ1-1
size: -
D: -
DNA: TGTGCTAGTGGTTTGGTAGGGGCCCTCCCGGAGCCCGAAGCTTTCTTT
CDR3: CASGLVGALPEPEAFF

V: TRBV11-2
J: TRBJ2-6
size: -
D: -
DNA: TGTGCCAGCAGCCCTAGGGGGAGACAGACATCTGGGGCCAACGTCCTGACTTTC
CDR3: CASSPRGRQTSGANVLTF

V: TRBV7-6
J: TRBJ2-5
size: -
D: -
DNA: TGTGCCAGCAGCTTCTTAGGGGGGGGAGGAGAGACCCAGTACTTC
CDR3: CASSFLGGGGETQYF

V: TRBV14
J: TRBJ2-5
size: -
D: -
DNA: TGTGCCAGCAGCGGCCGGGGGACCCAGTACTTC
CDR3: CASSGRGTQYF

V: TRBV2
J: TRBJ2-7
size: -
D: -
DNA: TGTGCCAGCATCGACACCACCATCCTGTACGAGCAGTACTTC
CDR3: CASIDTTILYEQYF

V: TRBV6-5
J: TRBJ1-1
size: -
D: -
DNA: TGTGCCAGCAAAGAGGGCAACACTGAAGCTTTCTTT
CDR3: CASKEGNTEAFF

V: TRBV11-2
J: TRBJ2-5
size: -
D: -
DNA: TGTGCCAGCAGCCCCCGGAGCTATGGGGCGTCGTGGAAGACCCAGTACTTC
CDR3: CASSPRSYGASWKTQYF

V: TRBV27
J: TRBJ2-7
size: -
D: TRBD1
DNA: TGTGCCAGCAGCCCCGGGACAGGGATCTACGAGCAGTACTTC
CDR3: CASSPGTGIYEQYF

V: TRBV11-2
J: TRBJ2-1
size: -
D: TRBD1
DNA: TGTGCCAGCAGCTCGACCCGGGACAGGGGGATGAATGAGCAGTTCTTC
CDR3: CASSSTRDRGMNEQFF

V: TRBV6-1
J: TRBJ1-6
size: -
D: -
DNA: TGTGCCAGCAGTGAAGGCCCCTCAGGGGTGGGTTCACCCCTCCACTTT
CDR3: CASSEGPSGVGSPLHF

V: TRBV3-1/TRBV3-2
J: TRBJ1-2
size: once
D: TRBD1
DNA: TGTGCCAGCAGCCCCCCTCGGGACAGAAACTTAGCGGGGTATGGCTACACCTTC
CDR3: CASSPPRDRNLAGYGYTF

V: TRBV30
J: TRBJ1-1
size: -
D: -
DNA: TGTGCCTGGAGTGTATTTTTCTCCGGGACTGAAGCTTTCTTT
CDR3: CAWSVFFSGTEAFF

V: TRBV6-5
J: TRBJ2-7
size: -
D: -
DNA: TGTGCCAGCAGTTACTCGGTCAGCGCGTACGAGCAGTACTTC
CDR3: CASSYSVSAYEQYF

V: TRBV29-1
J: TRBJ2-7
size: -
D: -
DNA: TGCAGCGTCCGACGGACGGGGGATTCCTACGAGCAGTACTTC
CDR3: CSVRRTGDSYEQYF

V: TRBV9
J: TRBJ1-1
size: -
D: -
DNA: TGTGCCAGCAGCCAGGGTGGAGCTTTGAACACTGAAGCTTTCTTT
CDR3: CASSQGGALNTEAFF

V: TRBV11-1
J: TRBJ2-1
size: once
D: -
DNA: TGTGCCAGCAGCTTAGCGCTCACTAACAATGAGCAGTTCTTC
CDR3: CASSLALTNNEQFF

V: TRBV3-1/TRBV3-2
J: TRBJ2-2
size: -
D: TRBD2
DNA: TGTGCCAGCAGCCAAGTATCCAGCGGGGGGGCTTGGCGGACCGGGGAGCTGTTTTTT
CDR3: CASSQVSSGGAWRTGELFF

V: TRBV6-4
J: TRBJ2-3
size: -
D: TRBD2
DNA: TGTGCCAGTACCAGAGGGCTAGCGGGGGTCCCAGATACGCAGTATTTT
CDR3: CASTRGLAGVPDTQYF

V: TRBV7-3
J: TRBJ2-1
size: -
D: TRBD2
DNA: TGTGCCAGCAGCCGCGGGGGGGCCGGTAATGAGCAGTTCTTC
CDR3: CASSRGGAGNEQFF

V: TRBV7-2
J: TRBJ2-3
size: -
D: TRBD2
DNA: TGTGCCAGCAGCGATACTAGCGGGGGGGGATATAGCACAGATACGCAGTATTTT
CDR3: CASSDTSGGGYSTDTQYF

V: TRBV6-4
J: TRBJ2-7
size: -
D: -
DNA: TGTGCCAGCAGTGAAACTAGCTCGTCCGAGCAGTACTTC
CDR3: CASSETSSSEQYF

V: TRBV24-1
J: TRBJ2-2
size: -
D: TRBD2
DNA: TGTGCCACCAGTTATAGTCAGGGACTAAACACCGGGGAGCTGTTTTTT
CDR3: CATSYSQGLNTGELFF

V: TRBV10-3
J: TRBJ2-7
size: -
D: -
DNA: TGTGCCATCAGTCCCCAGGGAGGGGGCTACGAGCAGTACTTC
CDR3: CAISPQGGGYEQYF

V: TRBV12-3/TRBV12-4
J: TRBJ2-2
size: few
D: -
DNA: TGTGCCAGTAGTGGGCAAGGCACCGGGGAGCTGTTTTTT
CDR3: CASSGQGTGELFF

V: TRBV5-6
J: TRBJ1-5
size: -
D: TRBD1
DNA: TGTGCCAGCAGCTGGACAGGGAGGGGACATAGCAATCAGCCCCAGCATTTT
CDR3: CASSWTGRGHSNQPQHF

V: TRBV6-5
J: TRBJ2-7
size: few
D: -
DNA: TGTGCCAGCAGAGACCCGAACAGCTACGAGCAGTACTTC
CDR3: CASRDPNSYEQYF

V: TRBV27
J: TRBJ1-1
size: -
D: TRBD1
DNA: TGTGCCAGCAGTTTGAGATACAGGGGAGGCACTGAAGCTTTCTTT
CDR3: CASSLRYRGGTEAFF

V: TRBV5-6
J: TRBJ1-2
size: -
D: -
DNA: TGTGCCAGCAGCTTCCGGCAGGGACTGGGTGGCTACACCTTC
CDR3: CASSFRQGLGGYTF

V: TRBV6-5
J: TRBJ2-1
size: -
D: -
DNA: TGTGCCAGCAGTTTTCGGGGTTCTCAGCAGTTCTTC
CDR3: CASSFRGSQQFF

V: TRBV24-1
J: TRBJ2-1
size: -
D: TRBD2
DNA: TGTGCCACCAGTGATGCCGCCCTAGCGGGAGTATACAATGAGCAGTTCTTC
CDR3: CATSDAALAGVYNEQFF

V: TRBV6-5
J: TRBJ1-2
size: -
D: -
DNA: TGTGCCAGCAGTTACTCGCGGGGGGCGAGTGGCTACACCTTC
CDR3: CASSYSRGASGYTF

V: TRBV9
J: TRBJ1-2
size: many
D: TRBD1
DNA: TGTGCCAGCAGCGTTGGACAGGGAAGGGTCTATGGCTACACCTTC
CDR3: CASSVGQGRVYGYTF

V: TRBV24-1
J: TRBJ2-5
size: -
D: -
DNA: TGTGCCACCAGTGATGCAGCGCTCGAGACCCAGTACTTC
CDR3: CATSDAALETQYF

V: TRBV29-1
J: TRBJ2-2
size: few
D: -
DNA: TGCAGCACCTTGGGAGCGGCAAACACCGGGGAGCTGTTTTTT
CDR3: CSTLGAANTGELFF

V: TRBV29-1
J: TRBJ1-1
size: -
D: TRBD1
DNA: TGCAGCGGCAAACAGGGGCGTAACACTGAAGCTTTCTTT
CDR3: CSGKQGRNTEAFF

V: TRBV6-5
J: TRBJ1-2
size: once
D: TRBD1
DNA: TGTGCCAGCAGTACCTTTTCCGGGACAGGGGTCGGCTACACCTTC
CDR3: CASSTFSGTGVGYTF

V: TRBV11-2
J: TRBJ1-1
size: -
D: TRBD1
DNA: TGTGCCAGCAGCTTAATGACAGGGATGATCACTGAAGCTTTCTTT
CDR3: CASSLMTGMITEAFF

V: TRBV5-1
J: TRBJ2-7
size: -
D: -
DNA: TGCGCCAGCAGTCCTTGGAGGGGATCCTACGAGCAGTACTTC
CDR3: CASSPWRGSYEQYF

V: TRBV24-1
J: TRBJ1-5
size: -
D: -
DNA: TGTGCCACCAGTGCCGACAGGTGGGGTCAGCCCCAGCATTTT
CDR3: CATSADRWGQPQHF

V: TRBV19
J: TRBJ1-1
size: -
D: -
DNA: TGTGCCAGTAGTACTACACAGGGCCGGGAAGCTTTCTTT
CDR3: CASSTTQGREAFF

V: TRBV18
J: TRBJ1-3
size: -
D: TRBD1
DNA: TGTGCCAGCTCACCGGGGACAGGGTCTGGAAACACCATATATTTT
CDR3: CASSPGTGSGNTIYF

V: TRBV30
J: TRBJ2-3
size: -
D: TRBD1
DNA: TGTGCCGGCCAGGGGGCTACCACAGATACGCAGTATTTT
CDR3: CAGQGATTDTQYF

V: TRBV30
J: TRBJ2-7
size: -
D: TRBD1
DNA: TGTGCCGGGAGACGAATGGACAGGTTTGCCTACGAGCAGTACTTC
CDR3: CAGRRMDRFAYEQYF

V: TRBV3-1/TRBV3-2
J: TRBJ1-2
size: -
D: -
DNA: TGTGCCAGCAGCCGAACTGTAGCTAACTATGGCTACACCTTC
CDR3: CASSRTVANYGYTF

V: TRBV4-1
J: TRBJ2-3
size: few
D: TRBD2
DNA: TGCGCCAGCAGCAGGGGCGGGAGCCCAGATACGCAGTATTTT
CDR3: CASSRGGSPDTQYF

V: TRBV28
J: TRBJ1-5
size: few
D: TRBD1
DNA: TGTGCCAGCAGTGCGACAGGGTCGGGCAATCAGCCCCAGCATTTT
CDR3: CASSATGSGNQPQHF